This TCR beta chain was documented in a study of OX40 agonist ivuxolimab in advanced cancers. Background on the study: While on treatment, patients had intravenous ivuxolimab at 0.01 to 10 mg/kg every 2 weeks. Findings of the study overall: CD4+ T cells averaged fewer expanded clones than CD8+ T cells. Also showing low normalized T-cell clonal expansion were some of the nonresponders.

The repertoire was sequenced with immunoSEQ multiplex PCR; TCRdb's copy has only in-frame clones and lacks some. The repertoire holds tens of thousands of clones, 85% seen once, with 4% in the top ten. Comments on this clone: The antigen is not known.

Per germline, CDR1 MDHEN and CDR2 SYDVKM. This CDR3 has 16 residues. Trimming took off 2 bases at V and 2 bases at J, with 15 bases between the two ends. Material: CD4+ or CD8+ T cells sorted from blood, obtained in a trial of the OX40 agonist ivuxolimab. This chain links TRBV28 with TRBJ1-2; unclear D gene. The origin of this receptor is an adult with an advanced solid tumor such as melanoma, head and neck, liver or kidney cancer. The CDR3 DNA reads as TGTGCCAGCAGTTTAATTCTTGTAAGGGCCAACTATGGCTACACCTTC. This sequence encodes CASSLILVRANYGYTF.